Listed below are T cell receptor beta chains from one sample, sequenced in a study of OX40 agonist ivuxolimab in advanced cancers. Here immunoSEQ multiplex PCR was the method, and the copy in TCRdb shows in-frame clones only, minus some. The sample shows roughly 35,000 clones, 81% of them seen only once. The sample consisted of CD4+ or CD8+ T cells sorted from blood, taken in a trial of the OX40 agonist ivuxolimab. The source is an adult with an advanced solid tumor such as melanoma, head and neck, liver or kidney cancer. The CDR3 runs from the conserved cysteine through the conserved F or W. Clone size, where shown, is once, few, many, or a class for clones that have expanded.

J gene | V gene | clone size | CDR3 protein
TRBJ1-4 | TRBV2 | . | CASTPTGNEKLFF
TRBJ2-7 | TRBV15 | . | CATSRGLVGYEQYF
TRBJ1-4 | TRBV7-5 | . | CVRSSEPGRPNEKLFF
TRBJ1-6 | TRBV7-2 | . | CASSLQGGSDSPLHF
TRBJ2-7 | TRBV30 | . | CAWSATSLSYEQYF
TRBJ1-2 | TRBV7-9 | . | CASSFEGYGYTF
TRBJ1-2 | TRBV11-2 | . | CASSLDGAYGYTF
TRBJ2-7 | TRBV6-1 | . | CASSEGTLSYEQYF
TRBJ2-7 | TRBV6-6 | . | CASSYWGPYEQYF
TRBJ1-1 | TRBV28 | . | CASSPQSGAPNTEAFF
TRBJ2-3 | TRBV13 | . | CASSPLRGGLTDTQYF
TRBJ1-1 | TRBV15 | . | CATSRVDTEAFF
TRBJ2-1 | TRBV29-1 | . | CSDGQGGHGGQFF
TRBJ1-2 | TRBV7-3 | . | CASKRDREDYGYTF
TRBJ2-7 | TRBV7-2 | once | CASSFRPTYEQYF
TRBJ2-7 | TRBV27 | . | CASSLKNYPRYEQYF
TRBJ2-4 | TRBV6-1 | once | CASSEALRERGFQNIQYF
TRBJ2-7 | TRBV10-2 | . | CASSAWTEGEQYF
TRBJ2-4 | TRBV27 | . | CASSQPGRAQYF
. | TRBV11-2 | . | CASRGRDYEQYF
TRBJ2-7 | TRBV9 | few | CASSLGRNSYEQYF
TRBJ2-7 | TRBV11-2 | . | CASSLEDVTGFEQYF
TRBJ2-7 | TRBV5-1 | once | CASSSGLAGGQRRQYF
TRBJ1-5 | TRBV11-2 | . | CASSLDRDQPQHF
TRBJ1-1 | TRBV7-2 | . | CASSRDSFTTEAFF
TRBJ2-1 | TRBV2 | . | CASLPGQGSYEQFF
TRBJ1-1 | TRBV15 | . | CATSNNRGLGTEAFF
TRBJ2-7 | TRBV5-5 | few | CASSFDHEQYF
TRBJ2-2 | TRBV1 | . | CTSSQKRETDGELFF
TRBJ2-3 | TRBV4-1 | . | CASSQERSTDTQYF
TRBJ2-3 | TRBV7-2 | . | CASSFPTRAGGDFDTQYF
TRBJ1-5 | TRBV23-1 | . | CASIRHRGGNQPQHF
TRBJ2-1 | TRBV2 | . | CASSPYNEQFF
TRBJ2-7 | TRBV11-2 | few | CASSSAYEQYF
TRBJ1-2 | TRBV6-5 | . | CASSYGTAYYGYTF
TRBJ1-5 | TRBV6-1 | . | CASSFSLGGNQPQHF